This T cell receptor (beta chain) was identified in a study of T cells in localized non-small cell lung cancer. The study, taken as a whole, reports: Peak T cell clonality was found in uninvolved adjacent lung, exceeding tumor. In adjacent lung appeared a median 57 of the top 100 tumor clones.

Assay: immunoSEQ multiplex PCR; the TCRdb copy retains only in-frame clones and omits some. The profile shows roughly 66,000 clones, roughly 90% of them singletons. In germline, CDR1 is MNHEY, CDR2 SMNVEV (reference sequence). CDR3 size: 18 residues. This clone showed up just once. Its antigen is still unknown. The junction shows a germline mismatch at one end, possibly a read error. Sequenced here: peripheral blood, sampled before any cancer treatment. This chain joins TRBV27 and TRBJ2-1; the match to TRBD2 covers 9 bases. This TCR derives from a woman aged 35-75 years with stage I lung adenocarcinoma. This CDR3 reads CASSLTAFSGGSFNEQFF. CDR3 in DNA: TGTGCCAGCAGTTTGACCGCTTTTAGCGGGGGTTCCTTCAATGAGCAGTTCTTC.